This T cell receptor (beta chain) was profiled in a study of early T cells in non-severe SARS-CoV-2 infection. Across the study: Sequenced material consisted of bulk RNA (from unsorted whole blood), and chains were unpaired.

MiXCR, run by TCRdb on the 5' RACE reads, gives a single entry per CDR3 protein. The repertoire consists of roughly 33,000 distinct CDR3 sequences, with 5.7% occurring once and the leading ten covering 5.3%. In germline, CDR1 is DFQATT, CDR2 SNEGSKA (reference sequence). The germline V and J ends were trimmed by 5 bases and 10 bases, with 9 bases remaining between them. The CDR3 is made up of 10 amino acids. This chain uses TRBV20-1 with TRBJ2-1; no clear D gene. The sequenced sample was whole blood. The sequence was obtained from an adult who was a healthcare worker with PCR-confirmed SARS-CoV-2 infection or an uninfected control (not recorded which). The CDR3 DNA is TGCAGTGCTGGAAATTGGGAGCAGTTCTTC. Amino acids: CSAGNWEQFF.